This T cell receptor beta chain was captured in a study of T cell responses to AZD1222 COVID-19 vaccine. On this clone itself: Its antigen remains unknown.

Study-wide results and caveats: Clonal diversity was possibly underestimated, and white British individuals and females predominated among donors.

The method was immunoSEQ multiplex PCR; TCRdb's version includes in-frame clones alone and lacks a portion of them. The repertoire holds under 150,000 clones, 90% seen once, with 1.5% to 2% in the top ten. The CDR3 spans 13 residues. Germline V gene lookup returns CDR1 LNHDA and CDR2 SQIVND (reference sequence). V gave up 6 bases and J gave up 2 bases, with 8 bases separating them. The material was peripheral blood, obtained 28 days after the second AZD1222 dose. The chain is built from TRBV19 and TRBJ2-1; D is unresolved. The TCR sequence derives from an adult who received the AZD1222 COVID-19 vaccine. The CDR3 sequence is CASRLDAYNEQFF. CDR3 sequence (DNA): TGTGCCAGTAGACTGGACGCCTACAATGAGCAGTTCTTC.